What follows are 20 T cell receptor beta chains derived from one specimen sequenced in a study of beta chain features in type 1 diabetes. Every isolated RNA sample was fully reverse transcribed, so sequencing captured expressed TCRB transcripts. Using immunoSEQ multiplex PCR, the repertoire was profiled, and TCRdb retains in-frame clones only, with some absent. The repertoire holds fewer than 900,000 clones, 17% seen once, with around 0.02% in the top ten. Sequencing was performed on naive CD4+ T cells from blood. The source is a woman aged 18-29 years in good health.

This clone has a handful of counts. V is TRBV2 and J is TRBJ2-7, with 10 bases identical to TRBD2. Unmatched junction bases numbered 4, after V lost 7 bases and J lost 4 bases. Germline values: CDR1 SNHLY, CDR2 FYNNEI. This CDR3 contains 13 residues. The CDR3 loop reads CASKEREGYEQYF. DNA for the CDR3: TGTGCCAGCAAAGAGCGGGAGGGGTACGAGCAGTACTTC.

The chain uses TRBV5-1 and TRBJ1-2; 9 bases fit TRBD1. Per germline, CDR1 SGHRS and CDR2 YFSETQ. The V gene end was trimmed by 7 bases and the J gene end by 7 bases; junction bases not matched to a gene: 8. The CDR3 runs 13 residues. Written as DNA, the CDR3 is TGCGCCAGCCATGGACAGGGGAAAATTGGCTACACCTTC. It codes for CASHGQGKIGYTF.

This clone was detected a few times. The genes are TRBV28 and TRBJ1-2, with 8 bases lining up with TRBD1. Germline CDR1 MDHEN, CDR2 SYDVKM. The V gene end was trimmed by 8 bases and the J gene end by 0 bases; junction bases not matched to a gene: 5. The CDR3 consists of 14 residues. The CDR3 reads CASGTGATNYGYTF. CDR3 nucleotide sequence: TGTGCCAGCGGGACAGGAGCTACTAACTATGGCTACACCTTC.

For the CDR3, the DNA is TGTGCCAGCAGCAAAGAACACACCGGGGGGACCCAGTACTTC. Translated: CASSKEHTGGTQYF. The chain couples TRBV21-1 to TRBJ2-5; the table calls TRBD2, which could not be checked here. TRBV21-1 is a recognized pseudogene. CDR3 length: 14 residues.

V usage is TRBV7-2 and J usage is TRBJ2-1; 10 bases fit TRBD1. The CDR3 spans 15 residues. Germline CDR1 and CDR2: SGHTA and FQGNSA. The V gene end was trimmed by 5 bases and the J gene end by 9 bases; junction bases not matched to a gene: 10. The CDR3: CASSPRQGAPSEQFF. The CDR3, as DNA: TGTGCCAGCAGCCCCAGACAGGGGGCACCCAGTGAGCAGTTCTTC.

To note about this clone: A read error may account for a junction end that differs from germline. The chain has TRBV28 and TRBJ2-7, with D uncertain. Per the germline V gene, CDR1 is MDHEN and CDR2 is SYDVKM. CDR3 length: 12 amino acids. CDR3 amino acids: CASRLWSDEQYF. The CDR3 nucleotides are TGTGCCAGCAGGTTATGGAGCGACGAGCAGTACTTC. Full variable domain (outside the CDR3, taken from reference TRBV28 and TRBJ2-7): DVKVTQSSRYLVKRTGEKVFLECVQDMDHENMFWYRQDPGLGLRLIYFSYDVKMKEKGDIPEGYSVSREKKERFSLILESASTNQTSMYLCASRLWSDEQYFGPGTRLTVT.

This chain connects TRBV6-5 to TRBJ2-2, with D uncertain. V lost 7 bases and J lost 5, with 5 bases in between. This CDR3 comprises 11 residues. Germline V gene sequence: CDR1 MNHEY, CDR2 SVGAGI. The chain's CDR3 is CASKYTGELFF. Here the CDR3 DNA reads TGTGCCAGCAAATATACCGGGGAGCTGTTTTTT.

The sample holds a few counts of this clone. This rearrangement joins TRBV19 to TRBJ2-3, with TRBD2 identical over 8 bases. There are 16 residues in the CDR3. Trimming at V came to 5 bases and at J to 11 bases, leaving 18 bases not matched to a gene. Germline CDR1 reads LNHDA; CDR2 reads SQIVND (reference sequence). Here the CDR3 reads CASSVPGTSPPRGQYF. DNA for the CDR3: TGTGCCAGTAGTGTCCCCGGGACTAGTCCGCCCCGGGGGCAGTATTTT.

The chain couples TRBV10-3 to TRBJ2-3, with 7 bases fitting TRBD1. Germline V gene data show CDR1 as ENHRY and CDR2 as SYGVKD. The V and J ends lost 7 bases and 3 bases, in that order; junction bases with no gene match: 10. The CDR3 contains 15 residues. The CDR3 is CAIKIDREITDTQYF. CDR3 nucleotides: TGTGCCATCAAAATCGACAGGGAAATAACAGATACGCAGTATTTT.

The chain combines TRBV28 with TRBJ1-1, with D possibly being TRBD1 (5 bases). Germline V gives CDR1 MDHEN, CDR2 SYDVKM. The CDR3 contains 13 residues. Between the trimmed V and J ends, which lost 2 bases and 11 bases, there was a span of 15 bases. CDR3 coding DNA: TGTGCCAGCAGTTTAGCCAGGGTACCTTCGGCTTTCTTT. Translation gives CASSLARVPSAFF.

This clone was counted only a few times. Other DNA variants within this sample encode the same CDR3. V is TRBV7-2 and J is TRBJ2-3; D uncertain. This CDR3 comprises 15 residues. In germline, CDR1 is SGHTA, CDR2 FQGNSA. V was clipped by 1 base and J by 0 bases, with 8 bases between them. Here the CDR3 reads CASSLVAASTDTQYF. The CDR3 nucleotides are TGTGCCAGCAGCTTAGTGGCAGCAAGCACAGATACGCAGTATTTT.

The chain joins TRBV7-2 to TRBJ2-1, with a possible D match to TRBD2 (5 bases). V lost 0 bases and J 5 bases, leaving 8 bases between the germline ends. From germline, CDR1 is SGHTA and CDR2 FQGNSA. The CDR3 runs to 14 residues. The CDR3 DNA reads as TGTGCCAGCAGCTTAGCGAGGGAGCACAATGAGCAGTTCTTC. It codes for CASSLAREHNEQFF. The full variable domain, with the rest looked up from reference TRBV7-2 and TRBJ2-1, is GAGVSQSPSNKVTEKGKDVELRCDPISGHTALYWYRQSLGQGLEFLIYFQGNSAPDKSGLPSDRFSAERTGGSVSTLTIQRTQQEDSAVYLCASSLAREHNEQFFGPGTRLTVL.

Regarding this clone: The same CDR3 can be traced to other DNA sequences in this sample. The chain joins TRBV28 to TRBJ2-7; 11 bases fit TRBD2. There are 14 residues in the CDR3. From germline, CDR1 is MDHEN and CDR2 SYDVKM. Losses at the gene ends were 5 bases for V and 3 bases for J; bases not matched to a gene: 3. CDR3 nucleotide sequence: TGTGCCAGCAGTCTAGCGGGAGGAAACTACGAGCAGTACTTC. Its protein product is CASSLAGGNYEQYF.

This clone has just a few counts. The rearrangement joins TRBV29-1 to TRBJ2-3; D remains unclear. Trimming pared 4 bases from V and 3 bases from J, leaving 2 bases between. The CDR3 is 10 residues long. Germline CDR1 is SQVTM and CDR2 is ANQGSEA. DNA for the CDR3: TGCAGCGTTGTAACAGATACGCAGTATTTT. Translation: CSVVTDTQYF.

This chain connects TRBV7-2 to TRBJ1-1; D unclear. The CDR3 loop spans 13 amino acids. The germline V and J ends were trimmed by 3 bases and 3 bases, with 8 bases remaining between them. Germline V gives CDR1 SGHTA, CDR2 FQGNSA. CDR3 sequence (DNA): TGTGCCAGCAGCTTTAAAAGGCACACTGAAGCTTTCTTT. Protein product: CASSFKRHTEAFF. The full variable domain, its missing parts supplied by reference TRBV7-2 and TRBJ1-1, is GAGVSQSPSNKVTEKGKDVELRCDPISGHTALYWYRQSLGQGLEFLIYFQGNSAPDKSGLPSDRFSAERTGGSVSTLTIQRTQQEDSAVYLCASSFKRHTEAFFGQGTRLTVV.

The V and J genes are TRBV27 and TRBJ2-1; 7 positions agree with TRBD1. Germline CDR1 is MNHEY and CDR2 is SMNVEV (reference sequence). The CDR3 has 14 residues. Losses at the gene ends were 9 bases for V and 5 bases for J; bases not matched to a gene: 10. CDR3 loop: CASKPGTVNNEQFF. CDR3 bases: TGTGCCAGTAAACCCGGGACAGTAAACAATGAGCAGTTCTTC.

This chain connects TRBV7-3 to TRBJ2-3; 12 nucleotides match TRBD2. CDR1 is SGHTA and CDR2 is FQGTGA in the germline V gene. This CDR3 is built from 20 residues. The junction had 10 bases not matched to a gene; V was cut back by 0 bases and J by 0 bases. CDR3 sequence reads: CASSLTPASGRAGSTDTQYF. The CDR3 DNA sequence: TGTGCCAGCAGCTTAACCCCGGCTAGCGGGAGGGCCGGGAGCACAGATACGCAGTATTTT.

This clone came up many times. The rearrangement uses TRBV7-2 and TRBJ2-7, with no clear D. Trimming removed 2 bases from V and 5 bases from J, with 13 bases in between. CDR3 size: 14 residues. CDR1 and CDR2 (germline): SGHTA, FQGNSA. The chain's CDR3 is CASSLWQSSDEQYF. CDR3 sequence (DNA): TGTGCCAGCAGCTTATGGCAGTCATCCGACGAGCAGTACTTC.

The chain is built from TRBV7-3 and TRBJ2-3; D remains unclear. The V and J ends lost 2 bases and 0 bases respectively, with 9 bases between them. CDR1 and CDR2 (germline): SGHTA, FQGTGA. This CDR3 spans 15 amino acids. In nucleotides, the CDR3 is TGTGCCAGCAGCTTACTGGCGACTAGCACAGATACGCAGTATTTT. Amino acid sequence: CASSLLATSTDTQYF.

The chain recombines TRBV7-2 with TRBJ2-1, with 10 bases matching TRBD2. V lost 3 bases, J lost 0 bases, and 2 bases stayed unmatched. Germline loops: CDR1 SGHTA, CDR2 FQGNSA. The CDR3 extends over 16 amino acids. CDR3 bases: TGTGCCAGCAGCTTCATAGCGGGAGGCTCCTACAATGAGCAGTTCTTC. Its translation: CASSFIAGGSYNEQFF.